Each of the 19 T cell receptor beta chains below was sequenced from the same sample in a study of T cell responses to AZD1222 COVID-19 vaccine. Data came from immunoSEQ multiplex PCR; TCRdb stores just in-frame clones and leaves some out. Among roughly 150,000 clones listed, around 90% were seen once. The sequencing here drew on peripheral blood, taken 28 days after the second AZD1222 dose. Receptors were obtained from an adult who received the AZD1222 COVID-19 vaccine.

Written as DNA, the CDR3 is TGTGCCAGCAGTCCCGAGGGGACTGGGGCCAACGTCCTGACTTTC. It codes for CASSPEGTGANVLTF. This chain connects TRBV6-5 to TRBJ2-6, with D perhaps being TRBD1 or TRBD2 (5 bases each). Germline loops: CDR1 MNHEY, CDR2 SVGAGI. Deletions cut 5 bases from V and 2 bases from J, with 10 bases between. The CDR3 is made up of 15 amino acids.

The chain has TRBV3-1 (or the pseudogene TRBV3-2) and TRBJ2-1; D is unclear. Trimming shortened V by 2 bases and J by 4 bases, and 12 bases separated the two germline ends. The CDR3 is made up of 15 amino acids. Germline lookup yields CDR1 LGHDT and CDR2 YNNKEL (reference sequence). The CDR3 loop is CASSQPLSSYNEQFF. CDR3 sequence (DNA): TGTGCCAGCAGCCAACCCCTTTCCAGTTACAATGAGCAGTTCTTC.

The gene calls are TRBV30 and TRBJ1-4, with a tentative D call TRBD1 (6 bases). From germline, CDR1 is GTSNPN and CDR2 SVGIG (reference sequence). This CDR3 has 14 amino acids. Between the trimmed V and J ends, which lost 2 bases and 6 bases, there was a span of 13 bases. The CDR3 DNA reads as TGTGCCTGGAGTAGGGCAGGGGAGGATGAAAAACTGTTTTTT. Translating gives CAWSRAGEDEKLFF.

V and J are TRBV5-4 and TRBJ1-1, with D uncertain. V lost 4 bases and J 1 base, leaving 8 bases between the germline ends. This CDR3 is 13 amino acids long. Germline V gives CDR1 SGHNT, CDR2 YYREEE (reference sequence). The CDR3 bases are TGTGCCAGCAGCATCAGTTGGAACACTGAAGCTTTCTTT. Residues: CASSISWNTEAFF.

This chain joins TRBV11-1 and TRBJ1-1; 10 positions match TRBD1. The V segment lost 5 bases and the J segment 5 bases; nucleotides outside the gene matches: 8. CDR1 and CDR2 (germline): SGHAT, FQDESV (reference sequence). The CDR3 has 15 amino acids. CDR3 loop: CASSKGTGVITEAFF. CDR3 DNA sequence: TGTGCCAGCAGCAAAGGGACAGGGGTCATAACTGAAGCTTTCTTT.

The chain combines TRBV4-1 with TRBJ1-1, with D perhaps matching TRBD1 (5 bases). Germline V gene lookup returns CDR1 MGHRA and CDR2 YSYEKL. Deletions cut 3 bases from V and 5 bases from J, with 16 bases between. The CDR3 is 15 residues long. The CDR3, as DNA: TGCGCCAGCAGCCATTCTGATGTGGGGGGAACTGAAGCTTTCTTT. Protein sequence: CASSHSDVGGTEAFF.

The chain has TRBV28 and TRBJ1-2; the D is unclear. Germline CDR1 reads MDHEN; CDR2 reads SYDVKM. The CDR3 has 14 residues. Trimming took 5 bases from V and 0 from J, leaving 10 bases between them. CDR3 sequence reads: CASSVSGPNYGYTF. The CDR3 nucleotides read TGTGCCAGCAGTGTCTCCGGGCCTAACTATGGCTACACCTTC.

This chain links TRBV3-1 (or the pseudogene TRBV3-2) with TRBJ2-5; no definite D call. Germline CDR1 LGHDT, CDR2 YNNKEL (reference sequence). The CDR3 loop spans 14 amino acids. V was clipped by 3 bases and J by 0 bases, with 8 bases between them. In DNA, the CDR3 is TGTGCCAGCAGCCAGAGCAGCTACCAAGAGACCCAGTACTTC. Amino acids: CASSQSSYQETQYF.

The chain carries TRBV9 and TRBJ2-7; maybe TRBD2 (5 bases). Trimming took 0 bases from V and 0 from J, leaving 10 bases between them. The CDR3 is 15 amino acids. Germline V gene data show CDR1 as SGDLS and CDR2 as YYNGEE. CDR3 region: CASSVVEGPSYEQYF. DNA for the CDR3: TGTGCCAGCAGCGTAGTTGAGGGCCCCTCCTACGAGCAGTACTTC.

The genes are TRBV27 and TRBJ2-4; 7 bases are a match to TRBD1. V was pared by 8 bases and J by 0 bases, with 4 bases of the junction left unmatched. The V gene's germline CDR1 is MNHEY and CDR2 SMNVEV (reference sequence). The CDR3 length is 14 residues. The CDR3 reads CASGDSLAKNIQYF. CDR3 DNA sequence: TGTGCCAGCGGGGACAGTCTAGCCAAAAACATTCAGTACTTC.

The rearrangement links TRBV7-9 to TRBJ1-3; D gene unclear. The CDR3 is made up of 15 amino acids. The germline V and J ends were trimmed by 2 bases and 1 base, with 9 bases remaining between them. CDR1 is SEHNR and CDR2 is FQNEAQ in the germline V gene (reference sequence). CDR3 sequence (DNA): TGTGCCAGCAGCTTATCCTTGGTTTCTGGAAACACCATATATTTT. It encodes CASSLSLVSGNTIYF. The full variable domain, rest sourced from reference TRBV7-9 and TRBJ1-3, is DTGVSQNPRHKITKRGQNVTFRCDPISEHNRLYWYRQTLGQGPEFLTYFQNEAQLEKSRLLSDRFSAERPKGSFSTLEIQRTEQGDSAMYLCASSLSLVSGNTIYFGEGSWLTVV.

The V gene is TRBV5-1, the J gene TRBJ2-7; 11 bases fit TRBD1. The CDR3 covers 17 residues. J lost 0 bases, V lost 4 bases, and 9 bases had no gene match. Germline CDR1 is SGHRS and CDR2 is YFSETQ. This chain's CDR3 is CASSRTTGTGGSYEQYF. CDR3 DNA: TGCGCCAGCAGCCGAACTACCGGGACAGGGGGCTCCTACGAGCAGTACTTC.

V usage is TRBV19 and J usage is TRBJ2-1, with D maybe TRBD1 (6 bases). The germline V and J ends were trimmed by 4 bases and 12 bases, with 16 bases remaining between them. Germline lookup yields CDR1 LNHDA and CDR2 SQIVND (reference sequence). The CDR3 consists of 13 residues. CDR3 sequence (DNA): TGTGCCAGTAGTACACAGGGCAGGGGTCCGCAGTTCTTC. As protein: CASSTQGRGPQFF.

The rearrangement uses TRBV7-3 and TRBJ2-2; D not certain. From germline, CDR1 is SGHTA and CDR2 FQGTGA. The ends were cut back, 2 bases at V and 5 bases at J, with 3 bases in the middle. This CDR3 comprises 12 residues. The CDR3 coding sequence is TGTGCCAGCAGCTTATATACCGGGGAGCTGTTTTTT. Translated, it gives CASSLYTGELFF. The full variable domain, with the rest looked up from reference TRBV7-3 and TRBJ2-2, is GAGVSQTPSNKVTEKGKYVELRCDPISGHTALYWYRQSLGQGPEFLIYFQGTGAADDSGLPNDRFFAVRPEGSVSTLKIQRTERGDSAVYLCASSLYTGELFFGEGSRLTVL.

The J gene is TRBJ2-2, the V gene TRBV6-4; no firm D call. Germline CDR1 MRHNA, CDR2 SNTAGT. The V end was cut by 5 bases, the J end by 7 bases, with 11 bases between. This CDR3 contains 13 residues. CDR3 sequence reads: CASSPRTDGELFF. CDR3 in DNA: TGTGCCAGCAGTCCACGGACGGACGGGGAGCTGTTTTTT.

The chain has TRBV19 and TRBJ1-5; D remains unclear. This CDR3 has 15 amino acids. The V and J ends lost 3 bases and 4 bases respectively, with 13 bases between them. Per the germline V gene, CDR1 is LNHDA and CDR2 is SQIVND (reference sequence). CDR3 amino acids: CASSIDRGGNQPQHF. The DNA of the CDR3 is TGTGCCAGTAGTATTGATCGGGGAGGAAATCAGCCCCAGCATTTT. Full variable domain (rest looked up from reference TRBV19 and TRBJ1-5): DGGITQSPKYLFRKEGQNVTLSCEQNLNHDAMYWYRQDPGQGLRLIYYSQIVNDFQKGDIAEGYSVSREKKESFPLTVTSAQKNPTAFYLCASSIDRGGNQPQHFGDGTRLSIL.

This sequence joins TRBV12-2 and TRBJ1-5; the DNA was not used to check the table's D call, TRBD1. TRBV12-2 is a known pseudogene. This CDR3 is built from 17 residues. CDR3 protein: CASRDREGRSCNQPQHF. In nucleotides, the CDR3 is TGTGCAAGTCGTGACAGGGAAGGACGGTCGTGCAATCAGCCCCAGCATTTT.

The chain has TRBV3-1 (or the pseudogene TRBV3-2) and TRBJ2-3, with 9 bases matching TRBD2. The CDR3 runs 15 residues. V lost 2 bases, J lost 6 bases, and 6 bases stayed unmatched. Germline CDR1 reads LGHDT; CDR2 reads YNNKEL (reference sequence). The CDR3 is CASSQPGLAGDTQYF. The DNA for the CDR3 is TGTGCCAGCAGCCAACCGGGACTAGCAGGGGATACGCAGTATTTT.

The V and J genes are TRBV19 and TRBJ1-5; D is unresolved. The germline V gene encodes CDR1 LNHDA and CDR2 SQIVND (reference sequence). Trimming took off 6 bases at V and 0 bases at J, with 18 bases between the two ends. The CDR3 runs to 17 residues. In nucleotides, the CDR3 is TGTGCCAGTAGAGACGGGAGTGGGAGAACTAGCAATCAGCCCCAGCATTTT. It specifies CASRDGSGRTSNQPQHF.